This T cell receptor (beta chain) was profiled in a study of T cell responses to AZD1222 COVID-19 vaccine. Sequenced by immunoSEQ multiplex PCR; TCRdb stores in-frame clones only, minus some. The table shows about 180,000 clones, with around nine tenths occurring only once. Germline V gives CDR1 LGHDT, CDR2 YNNKEL (reference sequence). Trimming removed 0 bases from V and 6 bases from J, with 8 bases in between. The CDR3 sequence is 13 residues long. This TCR was recovered from an adult in good health. This chain uses TRBV3-1 (or the pseudogene TRBV3-2) with TRBJ1-2; no clear D. Source: peripheral blood, taken on day 0 of AZD1222 vaccination. CDR3 loop: CASSQEEINGYTF. CDR3 DNA: TGTGCCAGCAGCCAAGAGGAAATTAATGGCTACACCTTC.